This T cell receptor (beta chain) was found in a study of T cell responses to AZD1222 COVID-19 vaccine. Study-wide points: Repertoires were obtained only post-peak T cell response.

Data came from immunoSEQ multiplex PCR; TCRdb stores just in-frame clones and leaves some out. The sample has 120,000 to 150,000 clones, about 89% seen once. A word on this clone: What it binds is not known.

Trimming took 6 bases from V and 6 from J, leaving 16 bases between them. CDR3 length: 14 amino acids. CDR1 is SNHLY and CDR2 is FYNNEI in the germline V gene. This material consisted of peripheral blood, taken on day 0 of AZD1222 vaccination. The source of this sequence is an adult in good health. The V call is TRBV2, the J call TRBJ2-3; TRBD2 is a possible D gene (7 bases). CDR3 coding DNA: TGTGCCAGCAGCGAGTGGGGGGGCCTCGATACGCAGTATTTT. It is translated as CASSEWGGLDTQYF.